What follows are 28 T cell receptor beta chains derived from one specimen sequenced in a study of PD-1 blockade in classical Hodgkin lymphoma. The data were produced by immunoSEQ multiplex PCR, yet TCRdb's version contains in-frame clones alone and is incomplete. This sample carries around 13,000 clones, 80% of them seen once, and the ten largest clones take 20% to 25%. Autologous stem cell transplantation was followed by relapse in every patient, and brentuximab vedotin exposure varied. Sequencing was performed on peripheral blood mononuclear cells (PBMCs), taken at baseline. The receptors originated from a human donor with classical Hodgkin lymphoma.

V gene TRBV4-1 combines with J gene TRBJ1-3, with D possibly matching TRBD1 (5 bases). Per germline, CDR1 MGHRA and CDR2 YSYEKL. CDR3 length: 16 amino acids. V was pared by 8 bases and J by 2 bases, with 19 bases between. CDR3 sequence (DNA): TGCGCCAGCCGCCGGGGGATGGGGGATACTGGAAACACCATATATTTT. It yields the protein CASRRGMGDTGNTIYF.

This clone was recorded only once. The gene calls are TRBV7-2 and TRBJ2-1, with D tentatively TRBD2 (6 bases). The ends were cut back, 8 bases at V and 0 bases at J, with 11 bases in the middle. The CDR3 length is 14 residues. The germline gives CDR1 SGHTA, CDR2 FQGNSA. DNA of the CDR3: TGTGCCAGCCAAGACGGGAGCTCCTACAATGAGCAGTTCTTC. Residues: CASQDGSSYNEQFF. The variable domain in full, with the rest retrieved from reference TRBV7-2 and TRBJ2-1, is GAGVSQSPSNKVTEKGKDVELRCDPISGHTALYWYRQSLGQGLEFLIYFQGNSAPDKSGLPSDRFSAERTGGSVSTLTIQRTQQEDSAVYLCASQDGSSYNEQFFGPGTRLTVL.

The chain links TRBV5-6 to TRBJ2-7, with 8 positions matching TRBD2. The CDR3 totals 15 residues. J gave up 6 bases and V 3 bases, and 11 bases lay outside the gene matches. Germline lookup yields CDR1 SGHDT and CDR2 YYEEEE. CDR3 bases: TGTGCCAGCAGCTCAAGCGGGAGAACCCTTGGCGAGCAGTACTTC. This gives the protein CASSSSGRTLGEQYF. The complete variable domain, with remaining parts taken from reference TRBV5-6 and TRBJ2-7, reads DAGVTQSPTHLIKTRGQQVTLRCSPKSGHDTVSWYQQALGQGPQFIFQYYEEEERQRGNFPDRFSGHQFPNYSSELNVNALLLGDSALYLCASSSSGRTLGEQYFGPGTRLTVT.

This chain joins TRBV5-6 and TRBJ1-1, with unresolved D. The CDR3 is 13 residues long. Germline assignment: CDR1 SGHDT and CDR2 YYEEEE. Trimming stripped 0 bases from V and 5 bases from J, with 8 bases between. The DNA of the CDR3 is TGTGCCAGCAGCTTGGCCCTGGGAACTGAAGCTTTCTTT. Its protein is CASSLALGTEAFF.

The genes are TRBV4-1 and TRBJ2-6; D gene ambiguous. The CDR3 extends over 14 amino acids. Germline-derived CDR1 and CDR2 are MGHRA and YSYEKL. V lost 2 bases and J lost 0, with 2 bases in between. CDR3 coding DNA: TGCGCCAGCAGCCAAATCTCTGGGGCCAACGTCCTGACTTTC. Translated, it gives CASSQISGANVLTF.

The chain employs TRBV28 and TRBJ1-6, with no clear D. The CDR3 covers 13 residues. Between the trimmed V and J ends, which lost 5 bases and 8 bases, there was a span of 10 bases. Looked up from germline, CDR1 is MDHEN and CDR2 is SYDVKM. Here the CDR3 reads CASSLDHDSPLHF. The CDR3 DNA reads TGTGCCAGCAGTCTGGACCACGATTCACCCCTCCACTTT.

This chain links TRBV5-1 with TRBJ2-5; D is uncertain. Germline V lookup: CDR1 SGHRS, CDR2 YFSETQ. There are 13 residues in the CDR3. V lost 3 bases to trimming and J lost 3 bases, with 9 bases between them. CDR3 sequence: CASSSYPEETQYF. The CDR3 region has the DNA TGCGCCAGCAGCTCATACCCGGAAGAGACCCAGTACTTC. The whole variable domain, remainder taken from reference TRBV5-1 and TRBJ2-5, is KAGVTQTPRYLIKTRGQQVTLSCSPISGHRSVSWYQQTPGQGLQFLFEYFSETQRNKGNFPGRFSGRQFSNSRSEMNVSTLELGDSALYLCASSSYPEETQYFGPGTRLLVL.

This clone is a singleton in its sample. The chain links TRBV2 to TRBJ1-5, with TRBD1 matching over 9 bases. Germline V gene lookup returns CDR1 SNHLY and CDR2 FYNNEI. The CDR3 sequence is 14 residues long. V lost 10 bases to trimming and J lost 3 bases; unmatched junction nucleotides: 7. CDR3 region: CAIRTGVNNQPQHF. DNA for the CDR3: TGTGCCATCCGGACAGGGGTTAACAATCAGCCCCAGCATTTT.

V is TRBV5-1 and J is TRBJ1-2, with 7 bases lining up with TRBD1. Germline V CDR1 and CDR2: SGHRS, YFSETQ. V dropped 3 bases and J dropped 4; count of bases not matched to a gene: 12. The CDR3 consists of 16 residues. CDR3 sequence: CASSSGGTGALYGYTF. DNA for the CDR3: TGCGCCAGCAGCTCGGGGGGAACAGGGGCCCTCTATGGCTACACCTTC.

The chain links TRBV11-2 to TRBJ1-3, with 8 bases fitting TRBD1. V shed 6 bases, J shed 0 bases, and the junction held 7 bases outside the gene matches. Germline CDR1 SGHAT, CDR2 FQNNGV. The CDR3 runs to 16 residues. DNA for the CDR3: TGTGCCAGCAGTACGTCCGGACAGGGCTCTGGAAACACCATATATTTT. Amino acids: CASSTSGQGSGNTIYF.

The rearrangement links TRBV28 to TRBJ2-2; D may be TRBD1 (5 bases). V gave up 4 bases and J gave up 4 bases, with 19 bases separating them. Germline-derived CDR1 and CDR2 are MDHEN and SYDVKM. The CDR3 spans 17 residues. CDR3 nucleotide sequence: TGTGCCAGCAGTTCTCGCGCTAGGACAAGAGGCACCGGGGAGCTGTTTTTT. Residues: CASSSRARTRGTGELFF.

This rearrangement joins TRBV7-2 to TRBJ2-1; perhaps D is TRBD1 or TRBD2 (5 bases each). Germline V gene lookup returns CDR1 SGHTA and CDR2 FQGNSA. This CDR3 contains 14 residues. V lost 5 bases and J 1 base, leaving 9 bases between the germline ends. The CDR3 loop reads CASSPGTSYNEQFF. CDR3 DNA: TGTGCCAGCAGCCCGGGGACGTCCTACAATGAGCAGTTCTTC.

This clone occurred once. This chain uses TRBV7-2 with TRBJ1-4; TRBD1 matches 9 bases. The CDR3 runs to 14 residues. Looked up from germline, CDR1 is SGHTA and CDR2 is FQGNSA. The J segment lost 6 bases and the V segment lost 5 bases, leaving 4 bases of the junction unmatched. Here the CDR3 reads CASSPGTGYEKLFF. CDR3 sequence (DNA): TGTGCCAGCAGCCCCGGGACAGGGTATGAAAAACTGTTTTTT.

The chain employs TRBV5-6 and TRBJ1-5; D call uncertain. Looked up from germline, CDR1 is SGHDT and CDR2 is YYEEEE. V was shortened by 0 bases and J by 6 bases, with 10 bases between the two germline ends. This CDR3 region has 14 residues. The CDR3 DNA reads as TGTGCCAGCAGCTTGGGTCCCAGGACTCAGCCCCAGCATTTT. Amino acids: CASSLGPRTQPQHF.

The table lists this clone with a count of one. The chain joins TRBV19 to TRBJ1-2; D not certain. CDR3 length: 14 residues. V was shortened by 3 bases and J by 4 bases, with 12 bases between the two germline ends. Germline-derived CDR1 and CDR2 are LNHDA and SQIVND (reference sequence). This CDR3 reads CASSIEGSRYGYTF. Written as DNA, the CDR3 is TGTGCCAGTAGTATCGAGGGCTCCCGCTATGGCTACACCTTC.

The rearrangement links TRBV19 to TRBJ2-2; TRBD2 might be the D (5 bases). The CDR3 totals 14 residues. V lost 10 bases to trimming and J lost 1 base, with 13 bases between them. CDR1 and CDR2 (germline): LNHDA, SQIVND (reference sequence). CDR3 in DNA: TGTGCCATCCGACCTGGAGGGAACACCGGGGAGCTGTTTTTT. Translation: CAIRPGGNTGELFF.

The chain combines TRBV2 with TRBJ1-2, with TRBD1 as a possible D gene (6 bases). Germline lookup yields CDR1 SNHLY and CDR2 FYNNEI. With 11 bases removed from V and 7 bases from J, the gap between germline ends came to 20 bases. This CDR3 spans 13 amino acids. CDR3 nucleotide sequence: TGTGCCGGAATGATACAGGGACCGAGTGGCTACACCTTC. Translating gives CAGMIQGPSGYTF.

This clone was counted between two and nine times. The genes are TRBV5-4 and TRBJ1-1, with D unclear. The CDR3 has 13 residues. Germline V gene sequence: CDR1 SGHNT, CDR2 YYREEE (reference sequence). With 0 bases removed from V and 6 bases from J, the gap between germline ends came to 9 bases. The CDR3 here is CASSLVGHAEAFF. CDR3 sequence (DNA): TGTGCCAGCAGCTTGGTTGGTCACGCTGAAGCTTTCTTT.

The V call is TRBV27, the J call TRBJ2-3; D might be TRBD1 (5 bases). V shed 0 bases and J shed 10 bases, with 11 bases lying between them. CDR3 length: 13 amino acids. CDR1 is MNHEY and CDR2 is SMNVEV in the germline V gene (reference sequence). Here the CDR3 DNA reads TGTGCCAGCAGTTTATCGGGGCTGCAGCCGCAGTATTTT. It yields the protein CASSLSGLQPQYF.

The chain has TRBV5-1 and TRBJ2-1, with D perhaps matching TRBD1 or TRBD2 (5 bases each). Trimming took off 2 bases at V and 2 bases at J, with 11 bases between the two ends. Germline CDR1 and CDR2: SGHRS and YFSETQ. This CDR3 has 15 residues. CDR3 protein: CASSLGTATYNEQFF. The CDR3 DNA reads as TGCGCCAGCAGCTTAGGGACCGCCACCTACAATGAGCAGTTCTTC.

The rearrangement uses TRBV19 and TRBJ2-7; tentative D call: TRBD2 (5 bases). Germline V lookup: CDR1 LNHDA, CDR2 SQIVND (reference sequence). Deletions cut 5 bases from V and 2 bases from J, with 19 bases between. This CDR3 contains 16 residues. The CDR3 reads CASSDPSRTQTYEQYF. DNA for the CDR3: TGTGCCAGTAGTGACCCCTCCCGGACTCAGACCTACGAGCAGTACTTC.

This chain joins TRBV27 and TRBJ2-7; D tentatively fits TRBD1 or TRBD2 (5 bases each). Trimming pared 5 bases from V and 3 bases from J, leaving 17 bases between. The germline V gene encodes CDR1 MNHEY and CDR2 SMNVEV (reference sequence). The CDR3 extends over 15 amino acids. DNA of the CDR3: TGTGCCAGCAGTATTAGTTGGGGACGGTTCTACGAGCAGTACGTC. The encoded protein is CASSISWGRFYEQYV.

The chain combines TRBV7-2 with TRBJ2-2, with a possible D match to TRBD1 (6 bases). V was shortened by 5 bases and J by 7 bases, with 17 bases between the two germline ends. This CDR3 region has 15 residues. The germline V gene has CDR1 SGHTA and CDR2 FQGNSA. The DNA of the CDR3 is TGTGCCAGCAGCCCAACGCAGGGGTTAGGCGGGGAGCTGTTTTTT. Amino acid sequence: CASSPTQGLGGELFF.

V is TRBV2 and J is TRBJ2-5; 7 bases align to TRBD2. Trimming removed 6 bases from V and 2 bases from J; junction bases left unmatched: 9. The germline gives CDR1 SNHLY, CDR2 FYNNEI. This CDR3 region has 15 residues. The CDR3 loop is CASRGRMGGQETQYF. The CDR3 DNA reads TGTGCCAGCAGGGGCCGGATGGGGGGGCAAGAGACCCAGTACTTC.

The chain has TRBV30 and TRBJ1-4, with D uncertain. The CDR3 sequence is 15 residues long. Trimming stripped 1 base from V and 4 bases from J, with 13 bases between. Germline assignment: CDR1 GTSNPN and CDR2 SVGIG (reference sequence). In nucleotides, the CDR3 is TGTGCCTGGAGTGCCGATCGGGATTATAATGAAAAACTGTTTTTT. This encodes CAWSADRDYNEKLFF.

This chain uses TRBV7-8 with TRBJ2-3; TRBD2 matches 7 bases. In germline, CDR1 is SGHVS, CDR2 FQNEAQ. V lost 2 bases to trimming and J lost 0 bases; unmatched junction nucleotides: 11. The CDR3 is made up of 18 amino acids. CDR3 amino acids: CASSLTPGGGRSTDTQYF. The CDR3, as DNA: TGTGCCAGCAGCTTAACCCCGGGAGGTGGGCGCAGCACAGATACGCAGTATTTT.

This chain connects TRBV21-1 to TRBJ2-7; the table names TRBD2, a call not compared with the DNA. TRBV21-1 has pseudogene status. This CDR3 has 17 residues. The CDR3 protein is CASSKGGTSGASYEQYV. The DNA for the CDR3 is TGTGCCAGCAGCAAAGGTGGGACTAGCGGGGCGTCCTACGAGCAGTACGTC.

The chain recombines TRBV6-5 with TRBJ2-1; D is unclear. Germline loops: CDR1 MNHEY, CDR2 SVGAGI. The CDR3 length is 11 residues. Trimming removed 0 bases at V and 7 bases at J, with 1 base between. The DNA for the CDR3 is TGTGCCAGCAGTTACTCGAATGAGCAGTTCTTC. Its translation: CASSYSNEQFF.